These 3 T cell receptor beta chains originate from one sample sequenced in a study of T cells expressing NK-cell markers. TCRdb derives one entry per CDR3 protein from the 5' RACE reads, leaving out DNA. The clone table shows about 110,000 distinct CDR3 sequences, with the ten largest holding roughly 20%. The specimen was blood T cells: a sorted CD56 or NKG2C T cell subset, CD4+ or CD8+ T cells, or bulk PBMC T cells (not recorded which). These receptors were taken from a woman aged 18 to 75 in good health.

The rearrangement joins TRBV19 to TRBJ2-1; TCRdb names TRBD1, which stays unverified in the absence of DNA. CDR1 and CDR2 (germline): LNHDA, SQIVND (reference sequence). There are 14 residues in the CDR3. Here the CDR3 reads CATAGTGDYNEQFF. The whole variable domain, filled in from reference TRBV19 and TRBJ2-1, reads DGGITQSPKYLFRKEGQNVTLSCEQNLNHDAMYWYRQDPGQGLRLIYYSQIVNDFQKGDIAEGYSVSREKKESFPLTVTSAQKNPTAFYLCATAGTGDYNEQFFGPGTRLTVL.

The rearrangement links TRBV29-1 to TRBJ2-7; the TCRdb D gene call, TRBD1, has no DNA to confirm it. Germline CDR1 and CDR2: SQVTM and ANQGSEA. The CDR3 runs 11 residues. The CDR3 here is CSVEAGGEQYF.

This chain connects TRBV7-9 to TRBJ1-1; the D call of TRBD1 rests on TCRdb alone, since no DNA is present to check it. This CDR3 contains 14 residues. The germline gives CDR1 SEHNR, CDR2 FQNEAQ (reference sequence). CDR3 in amino acids: CASKSPQGNTEAFF.